The rows below give T cell receptor beta chains drawn from one sample of a study of blood T cell repertoires in COVID-19. Only in-frame clones appear in the TCRdb table, and some are missing; sequencing was by immunoSEQ multiplex PCR. Among about 220,000 clones listed, approximately 84% were seen once. The specimen was PBMCs or T cells enriched from blood (not recorded which). All receptors come from a man aged 35-49 years who had recovered from COVID-19. Both conserved end residues are part of each CDR3. D genes are given only for firm matches. Some rows mark clone size as missing; the rest say once, few, many or name a class of expanded clone.

j_call | d_call | v_call | clone_size | cdr3_aa | cdr3_nt
TRBJ1-5 | TRBD1 | TRBV19 | few | CASKEDRDRGKQPQHF | TGTGCCAGTAAAGAAGATAGGGACAGGGGTAAACAGCCCCAGCATTTT
TRBJ1-2 | TRBD1 | TRBV6-5 | - | CASSQIDRARYGYTF | TGTGCCAGCAGTCAAATAGACAGGGCGAGGTATGGCTACACCTTC
TRBJ2-1 | - | TRBV4-2 | - | CASSPGFDSYNEQFF | TGTGCCAGCAGCCCGGGGTTTGACTCCTACAATGAGCAGTTCTTC
TRBJ1-5 | - | TRBV24-1 | - | CATSDLNGPQHF | TGTGCCACCAGTGATTTGAACGGGCCCCAGCATTTT
TRBJ2-2 | TRBD1 | TRBV30 | - | CAWSRTGIGELFF | TGTGCCTGGAGTAGGACAGGGATCGGGGAGCTGTTTTTT
TRBJ1-2 | - | TRBV11-1 | once | CASSQGPYGGYTF | TGTGCCAGCAGCCAAGGCCCATACGGGGGCTACACCTTC
TRBJ1-5 | - | TRBV6-5 | once | CASRPGGSNQPQHF | TGTGCCAGCAGGCCGGGCGGGAGCAATCAGCCCCAGCATTTT
TRBJ1-1 | - | TRBV12-3/TRBV12-4 | - | CASSLGVQGKAFF | TGTGCCAGCAGTTTAGGGGTTCAGGGAAAAGCTTTCTTT
TRBJ2-2 | - | TRBV28 | - | CASSLTGELFF | TGTGCCAGCAGTCTCACCGGGGAGCTGTTTTTT
TRBJ1-1 | - | TRBV21-1 | - | CASSGRWDTEAFF | TGTGCCAGCAGCGGGCGCTGGGACACTGAAGCTTTCTTT
TRBJ2-7 | TRBD1 | TRBV19 | - | CASSITGQGIHEQYF | TGTGCCAGTAGTATAACGGGACAGGGGATCCACGAGCAGTACTTC
TRBJ2-1 | TRBD2 | TRBV3-1/TRBV3-2 | - | CASSFFGTSGNKEQFF | TGTGCCAGCAGCTTTTTTGGGACTAGCGGGAATAAGGAGCAGTTCTTC
TRBJ1-2 | TRBD1 | TRBV5-1 | few | CASSYVSGQGGLGYTF | TGCGCCAGCAGCTACGTATCTGGACAGGGAGGTCTTGGCTACACCTTC
TRBJ1-1 | - | TRBV6-5 | - | CAIKHGGLNTEAFF | TGTGCCATAAAACATGGGGGCCTGAACACTGAAGCTTTCTTT
TRBJ2-1 | - | TRBV7-8 | - | CASSYDRSSYNEQFF | TGTGCCAGCAGCTACGACAGATCCTCCTACAATGAGCAGTTCTTC
TRBJ1-5 | - | TRBV20-1 | - | CSASKGSQPQHF | TGCAGTGCTAGTAAAGGGAGCCAGCCCCAGCATTTT
TRBJ2-7 | - | TRBV28 | - | CASTPGGMTYEQYF | TGTGCCAGCACCCCCGGCGGGATGACCTACGAGCAGTACTTC
TRBJ2-1 | - | TRBV27 | - | CASSLGRRAGSYNEQFF | TGTGCCAGCAGTTTAGGTCGGAGAGCGGGCTCCTACAATGAGCAGTTCTTC
TRBJ2-5 | TRBD2 | TRBV7-2 | - | CACAGGVQETQYF | TGTGCCTGCGCTGGGGGGGTCCAAGAGACCCAGTACTTC
TRBJ2-7 | - | TRBV21-1 | - | CASSKGGQGSYEQYF | TGTGCCAGCAGCAAAGGGGGACAGGGTTCCTACGAGCAGTACTTC
TRBJ1-1 | - | TRBV29-1 | - | CSAPLGQGRTEAFF | TGCAGCGCGCCCCTCGGGCAGGGAAGGACTGAAGCTTTCTTT
TRBJ2-3 | - | TRBV5-5 | once | CASSSGDTQYF | TGTGCCAGCAGCTCGGGAGATACGCAGTATTTT
TRBJ2-7 | - | TRBV5-1 | - | CASSPRERLEQGGEQYF | TGCGCCAGCAGCCCCAGGGAGCGCCTCGAACAGGGTGGTGAGCAGTACTTC
TRBJ2-7 | - | TRBV6-1 | - | CASSEVEGQGVYEQYF | TGTGCCAGCAGTGAAGTGGAGGGGCAGGGAGTATACGAGCAGTACTTC
TRBJ1-1 | TRBD1 | TRBV5-6 | few | CASSRRTGEAFF | TGTGCCAGCAGCCGCAGGACAGGCGAAGCTTTCTTT
TRBJ2-3 | - | TRBV2 | - | CASSAREASSTDTQYF | TGTGCCAGCAGTGCCCGGGAAGCCTCAAGCACAGATACGCAGTATTTT
TRBJ1-4 | - | TRBV19 | - | CASSWQGNEKLFF | TGTGCCAGTAGTTGGCAGGGGAATGAAAAACTGTTTTTT
TRBJ2-1 | - | TRBV7-3 | - | CASSLSRDSYNEQFF | TGTGCCAGCAGCTTAAGCCGGGACTCTTACAATGAGCAGTTCTTC
TRBJ2-1 | - | TRBV7-9 | - | CASSLDGTDNEQFF | TGTGCCAGCAGCTTAGATGGGACTGACAATGAGCAGTTCTTC
TRBJ2-7 | TRBD2 | TRBV3-1/TRBV3-2 | - | CASSLGREYEQYF | TGTGCCAGCAGCCTCGGGAGGGAGTACGAGCAGTACTTC
TRBJ1-5 | - | TRBV28 | - | CASRPLLRGSNQPQHF | TGTGCCAGCAGGCCCCTTCTCCGGGGTAGCAATCAGCCCCAGCATTTT
TRBJ1-3 | - | TRBV6-2/TRBV6-3 | - | CASSYQYGRTAGNTIYF | TGTGCCAGCAGTTACCAATATGGGAGGACGGCTGGAAACACCATATATTTT
TRBJ2-7 | TRBD2 | TRBV5-4 | - | CASSPKGTSGRGIAYEQYF | TGTGCCAGCAGCCCTAAGGGGACTAGCGGGAGGGGAATCGCCTACGAGCAGTACTTC
TRBJ2-7 | - | TRBV5-4 | - | CASSGGGPAREQYF | TGTGCCAGCAGCGGGGGGGGGCCCGCGAGGGAGCAGTACTTC
TRBJ2-1 | TRBD2 | TRBV4-2 | - | CASSQGTSGGDEQFF | TGTGCCAGCAGCCAGGGGACTAGCGGGGGCGATGAGCAGTTCTTC
TRBJ1-2 | TRBD1 | TRBV9 | - | CASSVGAGGAGGYTF | TGTGCCAGCAGCGTAGGGGCAGGGGGCGCCGGTGGCTACACCTTC
TRBJ2-3 | - | TRBV27 | - | CASSYSRGTDTQYF | TGTGCCAGCAGTTATTCTCGGGGCACAGATACGCAGTATTTT
TRBJ2-3 | - | TRBV21-1 | - | CASSKEERGGPDTQYF | TGTGCCAGCAGCAAAGAAGAGCGGGGGGGCCCGGATACGCAGTATTTT
TRBJ2-7 | TRBD2 | TRBV6-5 | - | CASRAGTSGSEQYF | TGTGCCAGCAGGGCCGGGACTAGCGGGAGCGAGCAGTACTTC
TRBJ2-5 | - | TRBV7-9 | - | CASSFGGNPEETQYF | TGTGCCAGCAGCTTTGGAGGGAACCCCGAAGAGACCCAGTACTTC
TRBJ1-1 | - | TRBV10-3 | - | CAISVVGGQGRTEAFF | TGTGCCATCAGTGTAGTCGGGGGGCAGGGTAGGACTGAAGCTTTCTTT
TRBJ1-1 | - | TRBV3-1/TRBV3-2 | - | CASSQDRGIEAFF | TGTGCCAGCAGCCAAGATAGAGGAATCGAGGCTTTCTTT
TRBJ2-7 | TRBD1 | TRBV28 | - | CASRTGGYEQYF | TGTGCCAGCCGGACAGGGGGCTACGAGCAGTACTTC
TRBJ1-5 | - | TRBV19 | - | CASSLRDGGNQPQHF | TGTGCCAGTAGTCTCCGGGACGGGGGGAATCAGCCCCAGCATTTT
TRBJ2-2 | TRBD2 | TRBV4-1 | - | CASSQGRGLGIPGELFF | TGCGCCAGCAGCCAAGGGCGTGGACTAGGTATTCCCGGGGAGCTGTTTTTT
TRBJ1-6 | TRBD1 | TRBV5-4 | - | CASSPTGQGGGSPLHF | TGTGCCAGCAGCCCGACGGGACAGGGTGGTGGATCACCCCTCCACTTT
TRBJ2-1 | TRBD2 | TRBV7-3 | once | CASSPQRGAGNEQFF | TGTGCCAGCAGCCCCCAGCGGGGGGCCGGGAATGAGCAGTTCTTC
TRBJ1-2 | - | TRBV30 | - | CAWSVMAGVGEGYTF | TGTGCCTGGAGTGTAATGGCAGGGGTAGGAGAGGGCTACACCTTC
TRBJ1-1 | TRBD1 | TRBV5-1 | - | CASSDRTGAGTEAFF | TGCGCCAGCAGCGATCGGACAGGGGCGGGCACTGAAGCTTTCTTT
TRBJ2-7 | - | TRBV4-1 | - | CASSQGGLPSYEQYF | TGCGCCAGCAGCCAGGGGGGTTTACCCTCCTACGAGCAGTACTTC
TRBJ2-1 | TRBD2 | TRBV11-2 | - | CASSLGVWREGGNEQFF | TGTGCCAGCAGCTTAGGCGTTTGGCGGGAGGGGGGAAATGAGCAGTTCTTC
TRBJ2-7 | TRBD1 | TRBV5-4 | - | CASSNSGTVVVEQYF | TGTGCCAGCAGCAATTCCGGGACAGTTGTTGTCGAGCAGTACTTC
TRBJ1-1 | - | TRBV19 | - | CASSKSPREGYEAFF | TGTGCCAGTAGTAAAAGCCCCAGGGAGGGCTATGAAGCTTTCTTT
TRBJ2-7 | TRBD1 | TRBV28 | - | CATETGTYEQYF | TGTGCCACCGAGACAGGGACCTACGAGCAGTACTTC
TRBJ1-1 | - | TRBV28 | - | CASSTNKQGRTEAFF | TGTGCCAGCAGCACCAATAAACAGGGCCGCACTGAAGCTTTCTTT
TRBJ2-5 | - | TRBV25-1 | - | CASSWTPQETQYF | TGTGCCAGCAGTTGGACACCGCAAGAGACCCAGTACTTC
TRBJ1-4 | - | TRBV9 | - | CASSNMRALGAEKLFF | TGTGCCAGCAGCAATATGAGGGCCCTTGGTGCCGAAAAACTGTTTTTT